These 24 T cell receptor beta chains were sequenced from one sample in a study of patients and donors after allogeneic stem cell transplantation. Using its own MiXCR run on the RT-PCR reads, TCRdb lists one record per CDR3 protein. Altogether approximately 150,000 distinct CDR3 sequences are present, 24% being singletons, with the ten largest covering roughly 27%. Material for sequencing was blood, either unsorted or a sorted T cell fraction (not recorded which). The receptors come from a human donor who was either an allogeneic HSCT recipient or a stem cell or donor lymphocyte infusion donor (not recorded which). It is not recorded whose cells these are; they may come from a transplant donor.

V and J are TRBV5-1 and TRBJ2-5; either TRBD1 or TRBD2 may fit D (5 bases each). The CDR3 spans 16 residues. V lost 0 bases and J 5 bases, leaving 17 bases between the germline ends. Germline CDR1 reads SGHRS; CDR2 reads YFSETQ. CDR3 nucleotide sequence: TGCGCCAGCAGCTTGGAGGGGAGTTCGCTTTCGGAGACCCAGTACTTC. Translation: CASSLEGSSLSETQYF.

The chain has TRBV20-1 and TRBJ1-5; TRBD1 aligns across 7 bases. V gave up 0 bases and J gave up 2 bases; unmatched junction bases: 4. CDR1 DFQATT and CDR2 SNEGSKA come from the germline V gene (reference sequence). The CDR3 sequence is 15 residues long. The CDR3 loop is CSARDTGVGNQPQHF. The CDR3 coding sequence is TGCAGTGCTAGAGATACAGGGGTGGGCAATCAGCCCCAGCATTTT.

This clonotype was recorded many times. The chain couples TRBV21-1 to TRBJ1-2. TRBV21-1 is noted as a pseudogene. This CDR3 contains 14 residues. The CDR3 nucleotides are TGTGCCAGCAGGGGAGGGGAAGTTGGCTATGGCTACACCTTC. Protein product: CASRGGEVGYGYTF.

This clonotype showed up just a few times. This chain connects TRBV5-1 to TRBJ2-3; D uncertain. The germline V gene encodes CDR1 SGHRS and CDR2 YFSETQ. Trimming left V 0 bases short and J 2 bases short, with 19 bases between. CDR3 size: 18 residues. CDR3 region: CASSLAAEVPLYTDTQYF. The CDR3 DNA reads TGCGCCAGCAGCTTGGCCGCGGAAGTACCCCTATACACAGATACGCAGTATTTT.

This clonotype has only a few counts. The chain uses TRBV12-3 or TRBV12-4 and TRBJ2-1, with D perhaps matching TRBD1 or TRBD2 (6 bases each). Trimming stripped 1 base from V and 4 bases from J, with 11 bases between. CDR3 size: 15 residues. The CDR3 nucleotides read TGTGCCAGCAGTTTAGACCGGGGGCCATACAATGAGCAGTTCTTC. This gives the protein CASSLDRGPYNEQFF.

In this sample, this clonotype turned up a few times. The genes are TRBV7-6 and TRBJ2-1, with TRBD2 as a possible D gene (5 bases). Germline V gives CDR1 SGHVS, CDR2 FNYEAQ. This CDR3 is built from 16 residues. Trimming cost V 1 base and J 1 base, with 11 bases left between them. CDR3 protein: CASSLELVPSYNEQFF. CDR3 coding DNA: TGTGCCAGCAGCTTAGAACTAGTGCCTTCCTACAATGAGCAGTTCTTC.

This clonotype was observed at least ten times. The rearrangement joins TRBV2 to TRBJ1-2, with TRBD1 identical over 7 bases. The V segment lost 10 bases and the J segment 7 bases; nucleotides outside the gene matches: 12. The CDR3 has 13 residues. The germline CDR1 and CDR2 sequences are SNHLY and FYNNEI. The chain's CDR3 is CATVVRGRGGYTF. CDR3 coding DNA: TGTGCCACCGTGGTCAGGGGGAGGGGTGGCTACACCTTC.

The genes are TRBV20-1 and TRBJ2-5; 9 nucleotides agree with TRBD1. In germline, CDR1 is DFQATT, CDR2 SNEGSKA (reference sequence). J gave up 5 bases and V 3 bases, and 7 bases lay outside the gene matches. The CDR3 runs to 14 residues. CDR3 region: CSASWDREYETQYF. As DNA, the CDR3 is TGCAGTGCTAGCTGGGACAGGGAGTACGAGACCCAGTACTTC.

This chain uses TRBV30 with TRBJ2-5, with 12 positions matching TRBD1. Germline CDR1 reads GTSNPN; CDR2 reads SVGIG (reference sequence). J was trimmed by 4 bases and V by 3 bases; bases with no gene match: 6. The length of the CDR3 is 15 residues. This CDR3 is CAWRLGQGARETQYF. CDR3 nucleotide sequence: TGTGCCTGGAGGTTGGGACAGGGGGCGCGAGAGACCCAGTACTTC.

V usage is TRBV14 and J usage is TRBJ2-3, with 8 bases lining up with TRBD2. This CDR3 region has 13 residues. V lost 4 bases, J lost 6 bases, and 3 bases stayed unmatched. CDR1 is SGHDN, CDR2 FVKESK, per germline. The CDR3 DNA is TGTGCCAGCAGCCCGAGACTAGCGGATACGCAGTATTTT. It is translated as CASSPRLADTQYF. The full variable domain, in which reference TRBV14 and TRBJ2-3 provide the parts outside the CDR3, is EAGVTQFPSHSVIEKGQTVTLRCDPISGHDNLYWYRRVMGKEIKFLLHFVKESKQDESGMPNNRFLAERTGGTYSTLKVQPAELEDSGVYFCASSPRLADTQYFGPGTRLTVL.

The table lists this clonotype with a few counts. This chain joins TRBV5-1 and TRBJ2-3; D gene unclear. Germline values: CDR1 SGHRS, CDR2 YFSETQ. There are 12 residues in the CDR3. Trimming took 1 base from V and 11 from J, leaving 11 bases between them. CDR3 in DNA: TGCGCCAGCAGCTTGACTAATATAGTGCAGTATTTT. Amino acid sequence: CASSLTNIVQYF. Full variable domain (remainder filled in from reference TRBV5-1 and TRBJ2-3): KAGVTQTPRYLIKTRGQQVTLSCSPISGHRSVSWYQQTPGQGLQFLFEYFSETQRNKGNFPGRFSGRQFSNSRSEMNVSTLELGDSALYLCASSLTNIVQYFGPGTRLTVL.

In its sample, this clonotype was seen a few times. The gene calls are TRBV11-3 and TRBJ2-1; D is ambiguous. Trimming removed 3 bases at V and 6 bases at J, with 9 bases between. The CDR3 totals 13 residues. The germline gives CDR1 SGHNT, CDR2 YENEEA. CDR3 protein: CASSFVSINEQFF. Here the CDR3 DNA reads TGTGCCAGCAGCTTTGTGAGTATCAATGAGCAGTTCTTC.

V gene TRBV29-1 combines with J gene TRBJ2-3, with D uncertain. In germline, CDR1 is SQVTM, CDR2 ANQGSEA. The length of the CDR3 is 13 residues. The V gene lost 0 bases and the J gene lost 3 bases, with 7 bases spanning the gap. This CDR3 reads CSVEEPVTDTQYF. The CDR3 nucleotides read TGCAGCGTTGAAGAGCCCGTAACAGATACGCAGTATTTT.

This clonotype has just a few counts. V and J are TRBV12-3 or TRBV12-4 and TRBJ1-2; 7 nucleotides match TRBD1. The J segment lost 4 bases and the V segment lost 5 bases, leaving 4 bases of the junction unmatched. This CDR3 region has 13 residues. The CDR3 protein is CASSTGVSYGYTF. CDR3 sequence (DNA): TGTGCCAGCAGTACAGGGGTGAGCTATGGCTACACCTTC.

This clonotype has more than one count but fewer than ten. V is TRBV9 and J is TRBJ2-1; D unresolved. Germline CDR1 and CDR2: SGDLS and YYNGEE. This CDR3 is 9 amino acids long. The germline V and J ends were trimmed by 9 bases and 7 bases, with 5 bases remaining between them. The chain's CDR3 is CAIPNEQFF. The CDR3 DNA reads TGTGCCATCCCTAATGAGCAGTTCTTC.

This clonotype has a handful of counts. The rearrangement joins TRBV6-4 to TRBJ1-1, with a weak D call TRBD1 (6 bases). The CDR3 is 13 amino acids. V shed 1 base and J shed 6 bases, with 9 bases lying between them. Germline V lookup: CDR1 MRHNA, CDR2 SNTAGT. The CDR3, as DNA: TGTGCCAGCAGTGACTATAGGGGGTCTGAAGCTTTCTTT. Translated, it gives CASSDYRGSEAFF.

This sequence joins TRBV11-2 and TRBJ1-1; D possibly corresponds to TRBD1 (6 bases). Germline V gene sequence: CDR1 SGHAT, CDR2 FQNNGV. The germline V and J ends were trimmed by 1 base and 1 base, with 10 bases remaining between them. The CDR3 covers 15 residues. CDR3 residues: CASSLAGTRNTEAFF. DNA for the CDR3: TGTGCCAGCAGCTTAGCAGGGACAAGGAACACTGAAGCTTTCTTT.

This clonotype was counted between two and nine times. CDR3 amino acids: CASSLLVETNSPLHF. CDR3 DNA sequence: TGCGCCAGCAGCTTGTTGGTGGAAACTAATTCACCCCTCCACTTT. The chain has TRBV5-1 and TRBJ1-6; unclear D gene. Germline V gives CDR1 SGHRS, CDR2 YFSETQ. V shed 1 base and J shed 6 bases, with 11 bases lying between them. This CDR3 has 15 residues.

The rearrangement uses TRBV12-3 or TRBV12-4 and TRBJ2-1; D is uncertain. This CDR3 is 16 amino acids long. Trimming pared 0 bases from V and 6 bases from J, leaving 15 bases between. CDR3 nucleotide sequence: TGTGCCAGCAGTTTAGCAGTCTCTTGGCCTTTCAATGAGCAGTTCTTC. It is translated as CASSLAVSWPFNEQFF.

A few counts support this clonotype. The CDR3 here is CASSGKLSGGTTDTQYF. The CDR3 DNA reads as TGTGCCAGCAGCGGCAAGCTTAGCGGGGGGACCACAGATACGCAGTATTTT. The chain is built from TRBV9 and TRBJ2-3, with TRBD2 matching over 10 bases. Trimming removed 3 bases from V and 2 bases from J; junction bases left unmatched: 9. The CDR3 is made up of 17 amino acids. CDR1 is SGDLS, CDR2 YYNGEE, per germline. Variable domain in full (rest from reference TRBV9 and TRBJ2-3): DSGVTQTPKHLITATGQRVTLRCSPRSGDLSVYWYQQSLDQGLQFLIQYYNGEERAKGNILERFSAQQFPDLHSELNLSSLELGDSALYFCASSGKLSGGTTDTQYFGPGTRLTVL.

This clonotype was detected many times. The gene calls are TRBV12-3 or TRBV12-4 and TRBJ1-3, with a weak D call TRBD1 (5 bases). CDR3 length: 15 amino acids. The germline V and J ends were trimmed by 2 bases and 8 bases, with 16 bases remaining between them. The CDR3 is CASSLTPGPRDTIYF. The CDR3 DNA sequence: TGTGCCAGCAGTTTAACGCCGGGACCCAGGGACACCATATATTTT.

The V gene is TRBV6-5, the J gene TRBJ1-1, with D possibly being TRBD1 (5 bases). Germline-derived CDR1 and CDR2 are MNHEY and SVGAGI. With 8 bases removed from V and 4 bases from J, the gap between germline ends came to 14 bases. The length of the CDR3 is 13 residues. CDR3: CASRPEGLTEAFF. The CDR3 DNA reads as TGTGCCAGCCGCCCCGAGGGGCTCACTGAAGCTTTCTTT.

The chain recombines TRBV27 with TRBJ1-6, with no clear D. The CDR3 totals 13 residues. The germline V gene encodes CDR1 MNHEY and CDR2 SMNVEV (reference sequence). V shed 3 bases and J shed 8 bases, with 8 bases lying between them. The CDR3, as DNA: TGTGCCAGCAGTTTTCGGGGAGATTCACCCCTCCACTTT. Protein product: CASSFRGDSPLHF.

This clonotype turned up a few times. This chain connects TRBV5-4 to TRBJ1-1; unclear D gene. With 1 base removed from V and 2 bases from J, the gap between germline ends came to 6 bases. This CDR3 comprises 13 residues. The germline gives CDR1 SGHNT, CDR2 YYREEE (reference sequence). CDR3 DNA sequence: TGTGCCAGCAGCTTGCCGTTAAACACTGAAGCTTTCTTT. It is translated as CASSLPLNTEAFF.